This T cell receptor beta chain was recovered during a study of blood T cells in healthy people across ages. Donation came from healthy Caucasian individuals in Russia who were aged about 6 to 90. CDR1 and CDR2 (germline): MGHDK, SYGVNS. The CDR3 sequence is 14 residues long. Trimming took off 3 bases at V and 2 bases at J, with 10 bases between the two ends. This clonotype was seen only a few times. The use of a sample-barcoded 5' primer and a J-beta primer mix characterized a second PCR of 7 to 11 cycles. TCRdb analysed the 5' RACE reads with MiXCR anew, one entry per CDR3 protein. The sample includes hundreds of thousands of distinct CDR3 sequences, around 45% seen only once; the top ten take 15% to 25%.

This rearrangement joins TRBV25-1 to TRBJ2-5; TRBD2 might be the D (5 bases). This clonotype originated in a man aged 55-75 years in good health. Sequencing was carried out using blood. The CDR3 DNA follows: TGTGCCAGCAGTGAGAGGGCGGGTCAAGAGACCCAGTACTTC. Its protein is CASSERAGQETQYF.